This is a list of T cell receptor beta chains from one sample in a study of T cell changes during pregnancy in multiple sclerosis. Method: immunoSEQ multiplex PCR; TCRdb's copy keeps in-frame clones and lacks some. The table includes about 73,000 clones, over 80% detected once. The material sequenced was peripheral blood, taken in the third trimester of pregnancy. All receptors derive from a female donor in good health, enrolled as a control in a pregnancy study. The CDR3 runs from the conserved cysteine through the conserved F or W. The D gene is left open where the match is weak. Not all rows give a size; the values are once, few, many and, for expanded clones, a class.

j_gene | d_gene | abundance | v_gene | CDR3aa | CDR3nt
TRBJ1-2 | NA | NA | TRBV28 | CASSPGRWGSNYGYTF | TGTGCCAGCAGTCCCGGTCGGTGGGGCTCCAACTATGGCTACACCTTC
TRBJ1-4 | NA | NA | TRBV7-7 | CASSLKGGAAEKLFF | TGTGCTAGCAGCTTGAAGGGAGGGGCCGCAGAAAAACTGTTTTTT
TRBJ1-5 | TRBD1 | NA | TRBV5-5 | CASRPGGMPSNQPQHF | TGTGCCAGCAGACCAGGGGGAATGCCGAGCAATCAGCCCCAGCATTTT
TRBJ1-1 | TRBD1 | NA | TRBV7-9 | CASSSDRALNKGNAEAFF | TGTGCCAGCAGTTCAGACAGGGCCTTAAACAAGGGGAACGCTGAAGCTTTCTTT
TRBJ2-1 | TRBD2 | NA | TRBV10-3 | CAISEERGSYNEQFF | TGTGCCATCAGTGAAGAGCGGGGCTCCTACAATGAGCAGTTCTTC
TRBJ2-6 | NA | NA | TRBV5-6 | CASSLEAGVSGANVLTF | TGTGCCAGCAGCTTGGAGGCAGGGGTCTCTGGGGCCAACGTCCTGACTTTC
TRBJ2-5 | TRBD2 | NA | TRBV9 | CASSVGETSGAVETQYF | TGTGCCAGCAGCGTAGGGGAAACTAGCGGGGCCGTCGAGACCCAGTACTTC
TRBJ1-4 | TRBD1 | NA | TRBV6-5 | CASSSTGVHEKLFF | TGTGCCAGCAGTTCGACAGGGGTCCATGAAAAACTGTTTTTT
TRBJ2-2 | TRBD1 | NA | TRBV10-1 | CASSDGTANTGELFF | TGCGCCAGCAGTGATGGGACAGCGAACACCGGGGAGCTGTTTTTT
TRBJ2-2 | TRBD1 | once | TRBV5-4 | CASSSGTANTGELFF | TGTGCCAGCAGCTCCGGGACAGCGAACACCGGGGAGCTGTTTTTT
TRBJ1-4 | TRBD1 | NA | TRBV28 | CASSQGGGEKLFF | TGTGCCAGCAGCCAGGGGGGAGGTGAAAAACTGTTTTTT
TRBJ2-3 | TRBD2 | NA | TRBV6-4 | CASSGTSGGADTQYF | TGTGCCAGCAGTGGGACTAGCGGGGGGGCAGATACGCAGTATTTT
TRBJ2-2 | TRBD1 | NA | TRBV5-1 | CASSSDRSELLNTGELFF | TGCGCCAGCAGCTCGGACAGGTCCGAACTTTTGAACACCGGGGAGCTGTTTTTT
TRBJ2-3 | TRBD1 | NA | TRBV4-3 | CASSQGLTGIQPTDTQYF | TGCGCCAGCAGCCAAGGACTGACAGGGATTCAGCCCACAGATACGCAGTATTTT
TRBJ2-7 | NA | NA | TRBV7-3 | CASSLGGGRTYEQYF | TGTGCCAGCAGCTTAGGGGGAGGACGGACCTACGAGCAGTACTTC
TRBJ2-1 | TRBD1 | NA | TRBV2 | CASGQGKYNEQFF | TGTGCCAGCGGACAGGGCAAATACAATGAGCAGTTCTTC
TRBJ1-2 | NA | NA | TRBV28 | CASSGTSGESNYGYTF | TGTGCCAGCAGTGGCACCTCAGGGGAATCCAACTATGGCTACACCTTC
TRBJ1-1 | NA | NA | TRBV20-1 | CSAGRDEAFF | TGCAGTGCTGGGCGGGATGAAGCTTTCTTT
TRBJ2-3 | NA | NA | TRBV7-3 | CASSLTSGTDTQYF | TGTGCCAGCAGCTTAACCTCTGGCACAGATACGCAGTATTTT
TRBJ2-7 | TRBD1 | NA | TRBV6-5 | CASSLGQGADEQYF | TGTGCCAGCAGTTTAGGACAGGGGGCTGACGAGCAGTACTTC
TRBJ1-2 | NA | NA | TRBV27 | CASRTGTLNNYNYGYTF | TGTGCCAGCAGAACCGGGACACTGAATAATTACAACTATGGCTACACCTTC
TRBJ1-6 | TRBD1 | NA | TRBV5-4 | CASSPLGTDWASLHF | TGTGCCAGCAGCCCACTCGGGACAGACTGGGCCTCCCTCCACTTT
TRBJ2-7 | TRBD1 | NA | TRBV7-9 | CASSRRQGRIEQYF | TGTGCCAGCAGCCGAAGACAGGGTCGTATCGAGCAGTACTTC
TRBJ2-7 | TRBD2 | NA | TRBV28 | CASSSGASGRYEQYF | TGTGCCAGCAGTTCGGGGGCCAGCGGGAGATACGAGCAGTACTTC
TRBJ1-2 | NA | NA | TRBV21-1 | CASSTEDRVHSQGYTF | TGTGCCAGCAGCACTGAGGACAGGGTTCATTCGCAGGGCTACACCTTC
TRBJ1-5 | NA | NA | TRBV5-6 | CASSLGEGQPQHF | TGTGCCAGCAGCTTAGGGGAGGGTCAGCCCCAGCATTTT
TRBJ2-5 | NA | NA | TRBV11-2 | CASSFFQGGETQYF | TGTGCCAGCAGCTTTTTTCAGGGGGGAGAGACCCAGTACTTC
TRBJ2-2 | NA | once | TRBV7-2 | CASSPPGTGELFF | TGTGCCAGCAGCCCCCCGGGCACCGGGGAGCTGTTTTTT
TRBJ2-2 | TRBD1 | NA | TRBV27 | CASNRQGPQGGELFF | TGTGCCAGCAATAGACAGGGTCCCCAAGGAGGGGAGCTGTTTTTT
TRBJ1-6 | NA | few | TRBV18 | CASSPNGRSNSPLHF | TGTGCCAGCTCACCAAATGGTCGGAGTAATTCACCCCTCCACTTT
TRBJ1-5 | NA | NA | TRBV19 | CASSKDIVNQPQHF | TGTGCCAGTAGTAAGGACATAGTCAATCAGCCCCAGCATTTT
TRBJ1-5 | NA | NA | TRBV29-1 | CSTSLAPNQPQHF | TGCAGCACAAGTCTCGCTCCCAATCAGCCCCAGCATTTT